This T cell receptor (beta chain) was recovered during a study of T-cell reconstitution after alpha-beta-depleted transplantation in children (dated by TCRdb to about 2016). About the full investigation: The study quantitatively tracked T-cell immune reconstitution after TCRalphabeta/CD19-depleted allogeneic hematopoietic cell transplantation in children using TCR repertoire profiling.

The treatment or condition label here, explained by the study, means: allogeneic hematopoietic cell transplantation with graft depleted of TCRalphabeta T cells and CD19 B cells. The transplant recipients were children given TCRalphabeta/CD19-depleted allogeneic hematopoietic cell grafts. The germline V gene supplies CDR1 MDHEN and CDR2 SYDVKM. V and J lose 6 bases and 6 bases, and a span of 14 bases separates them. The CDR3 starts with the cysteine, ends with the phenylalanine, and has 13 residues. Only the CDR3 DNA stays, 39 bases, in frame from base 1. Broad study findings and their caveats: The frequencies of hyperexpanded clones fell over the following months, and after one year, T-cell counts and TCRbeta diversity were mostly attributed to newly produced T cells. The apparently early alphabetaT-cell count recovery about two months after transplant was reportedly dependent on only several hundred rapidly expanded clones derived from non-depleted graft cells. The high TCRbeta diversity at day 60 in some patients was ascribed to recipient T cells and intrathymic progenitors that had survived conditioning.

Libraries were made using PCR. The run used an Illumina HiSeq 2500. TCR libraries were prepared with molecular barcoding, using unique molecular identifiers to normalize TCRbeta repertoire quantification. Starting from the raw public reads, TCRdb applied fastp trimming at Q25, assembled clones with MiXCR and retained in-frame beta chains. Every CDR3 protein is listed once, alongside the most common genes and DNA of its rows. The sample table contains fewer than 350,000 distinct CDR3 sequences; only one count was recorded for 7.5% to 9% of them. Over 7.5% of the sample rests with the top ten. As to this clonotype: The antigen it recognizes is unknown. Qualities for individual bases were not recorded, and no much larger clone is one base off.

The material sequenced was peripheral blood, taken 360 days after TCRalphabeta/CD19-depleted stem cell transplant. This chain is built from TRBV28 and TRBJ1-2; the D region possibly corresponds to TRBD1 (6 bases align). This clonotype was sampled from a female patient aged 2-10 years who had a stem cell transplant for Fanconi anemia, so the T cells may come from the graft donor. At the DNA level, the sequence is TGTGCCAGCAGCTTCATTAACAGGGATGGCTACACCTTC. Its coded protein is CASSFINRDGYTF.